These 7 T cell receptor beta chains were all obtained from the same sample, sequenced in a study of CXCR3-negative and CXCR3-positive naive CD8 T cells. Overall study results and limits: In CXCR3-positive naive cells, the TRB CDR3s were more hydrophobic than in CXCR3-negative naive cells.

5' RACE that incorporated UMI labels was used to prepare the TRB cDNA libraries. TCRdb re-called the 5' RACE reads; every CDR3 protein appears as one record, without DNA. Its table lists about 53,000 distinct CDR3 sequences. No cognate antigen is known for these TCRs. The material sequenced was naive CXCR3+ CD8+ T cells from blood. Noted subset: CD45RO-CCR7+CD27+CD95- naive CD8+ T cells expressing CXCR3 (TNR3+). Every receptor here comes from a human donor in good health. Some clones in this sample may be carry-over from other donors' samples.

CDR3 region: CASSHTGNEQYF. The rearrangement links TRBV11-2 to TRBJ2-7; absent DNA, TCRdb's TRBD1 call cannot be checked. This CDR3 has 12 residues. Germline V gene data show CDR1 as SGHAT and CDR2 as FQNNGV. Looking up the rest from reference TRBV11-2 and TRBJ2-7 gives the full variable domain: EAGVAQSPRYKIIEKRQSVAFWCNPISGHATLYWYQQILGQGPKLLIQFQNNGVVDDSQLPKDRFSAERLKGVDSTLKIQPAKLEDSAVYLCASSHTGNEQYFGPGTRLTVT.

This chain joins TRBV12-3 or TRBV12-4 and TRBJ1-1; there is no DNA to check the TCRdb D call of TRBD1. The CDR3 extends over 17 amino acids. The CDR3 reads CASSLLKRQGPNTEAFF.

V usage is TRBV7-9 and J usage is TRBJ1-2; the D gene TCRdb calls, TRBD1, cannot be checked with no DNA. This CDR3 comprises 15 residues. In germline, CDR1 is SEHNR, CDR2 FQNEAQ (reference sequence). The CDR3 is CASSLTDSQLRGYTF.

The chain joins TRBV28 to TRBJ2-7; no DNA is available, so the TRBD1 call from TCRdb remains unchecked. The CDR3 loop spans 13 amino acids. Germline assignment: CDR1 MDHEN and CDR2 SYDVKM. This CDR3 is CASSNREIDEQYF.

The V call is TRBV12-3 or TRBV12-4, the J call TRBJ1-1. The CDR3 is 11 residues long. The CDR3 reads CASSSENEAFF.

The chain combines TRBV4-2 with TRBJ1-1; TCRdb outputs TRBD1, but without DNA this stays unchecked. CDR1 and CDR2 (germline): LGHNA, YNFKEQ. The CDR3 runs to 12 residues. This CDR3 reads CASSPPGTEAFF.

This chain uses TRBV15 with TRBJ1-1; without DNA, the TCRdb call of TRBD1 cannot be checked. This CDR3 spans 17 amino acids. Germline CDR1 is LNHNV and CDR2 is YYDKDF (reference sequence). CDR3 sequence reads: CATSPRGTGPPSTEAFF. Complete variable domain (other parts from reference TRBV15 and TRBJ1-1): DAMVIQNPRYQVTQFGKPVTLSCSQTLNHNVMYWYQQKSSQAPKLLFHYYDKDFNNEADTPDNFQSRRPNTSFCFLDIRSPGLGDTAMYLCATSPRGTGPPSTEAFFGQGTRLTVV.